This T cell receptor (beta chain) is drawn from a study of cytomegalovirus exposure and HLA in healthy donors. Here immunoSEQ multiplex PCR was the method, and the copy in TCRdb shows in-frame clones only, minus some. The data contain fewer than 250,000 clones, less than 85% of them singletons. What was sequenced was PBMCs. This TCR derives from a woman under 30 in good health and CMV-seronegative.

This CDR3 reads CAWRGTGKETQYF. DNA of the CDR3: TGTGCCTGGAGGGGGACAGGGAAAGAGACCCAGTACTTC. The chain couples TRBV30 to TRBJ2-5; 9 bases are shared with TRBD1. The CDR3 loop spans 13 amino acids. Trimming took 3 bases from V and 3 from J; bases not matched to a gene: 2. Germline assignment: CDR1 GTSNPN and CDR2 SVGIG (reference sequence).